Only a few counts were recorded for the clone carrying this T cell receptor (beta chain). Its antigen is currently unknown. Trimming shortened V by 7 bases and J by 0 bases, and 16 bases separated the two germline ends. Germline CDR1 reads SGHKS; CDR2 reads YYEKEE (reference sequence). The CDR3 is 15 residues long. These data come from a study of T cells after yellow fever vaccination. For the study at large: Low-cell-number fractions were prepared with SMART-Seq v4 Ultra Low Input. Whole-study results and caveats: Contamination of FACS-sorted repertoires by abundant clonotypes from the bulk population could occur. Weaker, the secondary response peaked sooner, at day 5 versus 15.

A 5'RACE template-switching step, the method used to make TCR cDNA, added a universal primer site and UMIs. TCRdb itself ran the 5' RACE reads through MiXCR, one entry per CDR3 protein. This table has some 300,000 distinct CDR3 sequences, roughly 8.3% appearing once. Sequencing used PBMCs, obtained approximately 40 days after the first yellow fever vaccination. The TCR was taken from a man aged 18 to 30 who received the YFV17D yellow fever vaccine. The chain has TRBV5-5 and TRBJ1-1; a weak D match, TRBD1 (6 bases). CDR3 sequence reads: CASPGGGRMNTEAFF. DNA of the CDR3: TGTGCCAGCCCCGGGGGGGGGCGAATGAACACTGAAGCTTTCTTT.